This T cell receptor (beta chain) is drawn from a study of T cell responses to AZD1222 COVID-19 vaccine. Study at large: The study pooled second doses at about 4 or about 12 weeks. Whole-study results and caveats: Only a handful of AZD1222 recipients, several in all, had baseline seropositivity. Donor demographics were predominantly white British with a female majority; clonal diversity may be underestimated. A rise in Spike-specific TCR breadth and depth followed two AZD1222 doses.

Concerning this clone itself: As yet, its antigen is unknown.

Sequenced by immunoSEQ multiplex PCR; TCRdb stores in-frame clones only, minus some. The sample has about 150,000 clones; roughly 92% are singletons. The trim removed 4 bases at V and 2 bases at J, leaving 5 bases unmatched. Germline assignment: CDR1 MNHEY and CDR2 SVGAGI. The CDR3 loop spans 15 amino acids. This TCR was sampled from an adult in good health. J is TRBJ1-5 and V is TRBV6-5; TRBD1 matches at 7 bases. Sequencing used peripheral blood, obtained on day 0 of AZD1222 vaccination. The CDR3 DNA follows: TGTGCCAGCAGTTTCGACAGGGAGGGCAATCAGCCCCAGCATTTT. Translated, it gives CASSFDREGNQPQHF.